This TCR beta chain emerged from a study of Ad26.COV2.S vaccination and SARS-CoV-2 variants. At the level of the study: Intramuscular Ad26.COV2.S doses were given once or twice, 56 days apart. Points from the study as a whole: Recipients of vaccine and of placebo showed similar breadth of their non-spike TCR repertoires.

TCRdb keeps only in-frame clones here, not all; method: immunoSEQ multiplex PCR. The data show 320,000 or so clones, almost 90% seen once. Per germline, CDR1 SGHRS and CDR2 YFSETQ. CDR3 length equals 14 residues. After removal of 0 bases from V and 3 bases from J, the junction contained 0 bases not matched to a gene. Regarding this clone: Its specificity is not known. Other DNA sequences in this sample translate to the same CDR3.

Treatment described: roughly 18 received Ad26.COV2.S at low or high dose, single or two shots; five or six received placebo; per-sample allocation not given. Collection of samples fell on day 63 after the first vaccine or placebo injection. This sequence originates from a person between 18 and 65 years old who received the Ad26.COV2.S COVID-19 vaccine or a placebo. The chain uses TRBV5-1 and TRBJ2-3, with 8 bases that match TRBD2. The starting material was peripheral blood, obtained in a trial of Ad26.COV2.S vaccine versus placebo. CDR3 bases: TGCGCCAGCAGCTTGGCGGGGGGGACAGATACGCAGTATTTT. It encodes CASSLAGGTDTQYF. The full variable domain, rest sourced from reference TRBV5-1 and TRBJ2-3, is KAGVTQTPRYLIKTRGQQVTLSCSPISGHRSVSWYQQTPGQGLQFLFEYFSETQRNKGNFPGRFSGRQFSNSRSEMNVSTLELGDSALYLCASSLAGGTDTQYFGPGTRLTVL.